This record covers a single T cell receptor (beta chain). Its antigen remains unidentified. This sample was taken from a study of T cell repertoires in cytomegalovirus infection. Study context: CMV infection plus the matching HLA type was flagged by public TCR beta signatures.

Study observations and caveats: CMV-specific TCR beta clonotypes restricted by HLA-C were the ones dominating the ex vivo response.

With 5 bases removed from V and 7 bases from J, the gap between germline ends came to 6 bases. Germline CDR1 reads LNHDA; CDR2 reads SQIVND (reference sequence). There are 12 residues in the CDR3. Each CDR3 protein is one row after TCRdb ran MiXCR on the reads. The data show 200,000 or so distinct CDR3 sequences, 28% seen once. The chain combines TRBV19 with TRBJ1-6; no definite D call. The sample taken for sequencing was PBMCs. The clonotype was recovered from a human donor in good health (CMV status not recorded). Some clones in this sample may be carry-over from other donors' samples. The CDR3 region has the DNA TGTGCCAGTAGTCAGAGGAATTCACCCCTCCACTTT. Encoded protein: CASSQRNSPLHF.